The 15 T cell receptor beta chains below were found in one sample sequenced in a study of T cell responses to AZD1222 COVID-19 vaccine. Here immunoSEQ multiplex PCR was the method, and the copy in TCRdb shows in-frame clones only, minus some. This table holds 95,000 to 120,000 clones, about 87% found once. The sample in question was peripheral blood, obtained 28 days after the second AZD1222 dose. The origin of the receptors is an adult who received the AZD1222 COVID-19 vaccine.

The chain recombines TRBV3-1 (or the pseudogene TRBV3-2) with TRBJ2-5; D is possibly TRBD1 or TRBD2 (5 bases each). Per the germline V gene, CDR1 is LGHDT and CDR2 is YNNKEL (reference sequence). V was pared by 1 base and J by 4 bases, with 10 bases between. This CDR3 has 14 residues. The CDR3: CASSQGMGVETQYF. CDR3 bases: TGTGCCAGCAGCCAAGGCATGGGGGTAGAGACCCAGTACTTC.

The rearrangement links TRBV11-2 to TRBJ2-2; the match to TRBD2 covers 14 bases. Trimming took 5 bases from V and 5 from J; bases not matched to a gene: 4. The CDR3 spans 16 residues. Germline CDR1 is SGHAT and CDR2 is FQNNGV. CDR3 DNA: TGTGCCAGCAGCCGTGGACTAGCGGGGGGAACCGGGGAGCTGTTTTTT. Encoded protein: CASSRGLAGGTGELFF.

The V and J genes are TRBV11-2 and TRBJ2-2; maybe TRBD1 (6 bases). The CDR3 has 14 residues. Germline-derived CDR1 and CDR2 are SGHAT and FQNNGV. V was pared by 1 base and J by 4 bases, with 7 bases between. CDR3 residues: CASSLGTATGELFF. CDR3 bases: TGTGCCAGCAGCTTAGGGACAGCCACCGGGGAGCTGTTTTTT.

This clone was observed once. The chain has TRBV28 and TRBJ1-2, with D possibly TRBD1 on 6 matching bases. V lost 8 bases and J lost 4, with 17 bases in between. CDR1 and CDR2 from the germline V gene are MDHEN and SYDVKM. The CDR3 runs to 14 residues. CDR3 sequence (DNA): TGTGCCAGCGAACCAAGAGGGGGTGCCTATGGCTACACCTTC. This codes for CASEPRGGAYGYTF.

The CDR3 nucleotides are TGCGCCAGCAGCCAAGATCTGATCGGGACAGAGGATGGCTACACCTTC. This encodes CASSQDLIGTEDGYTF. The chain joins TRBV4-3 to TRBJ1-2, with TRBD1 matching over 7 bases. The CDR3 loop spans 16 amino acids. Germline CDR1 and CDR2: LGHNA and YSLEER. Germline trimming cut 0 bases from V and 6 bases from J; bases unmatched to any gene: 10.

The chain recombines TRBV11-2 with TRBJ1-1; D unclear. This CDR3 has 14 amino acids. CDR1 is SGHAT and CDR2 is FQNNGV in the germline V gene. Trimming took 2 bases from V and 1 from J, leaving 8 bases between them. The CDR3 sequence is CASSLKRSNTEAFF. Written as DNA, the CDR3 is TGTGCCAGCAGCTTAAAACGGTCGAACACTGAAGCTTTCTTT.

V and J are TRBV10-3 and TRBJ1-6, with 10 bases aligning to TRBD1. The CDR3 contains 13 residues. V shed 5 bases and J 12 bases; nucleotides not matched to a gene: 4. CDR1 is ENHRY, CDR2 SYGVKD, per germline. The CDR3 nucleotides read TGTGCCATCAGTCCGGGACAGGGGTTACCCCTCCACTTT. It yields the protein CAISPGQGLPLHF.

The V gene is TRBV5-8, the J gene TRBJ2-1, with 7 bases lining up with TRBD2. In germline, CDR1 is SGHTS, CDR2 YDEGEE. This CDR3 region has 15 residues. The V and J ends lost 2 bases and 5 bases, in that order; junction bases with no gene match: 7. The DNA of the CDR3 is TGTGCCAGCAGCTTACGGGGACTACCCCACAATGAGCAGTTCTTC. Protein sequence: CASSLRGLPHNEQFF. The whole variable domain, filled in from reference TRBV5-8 and TRBJ2-1, reads EAGVTQSPTHLIKTRGQQATLRCSPISGHTSVYWYQQALGLGLQFLLWYDEGEERNRGNFPPRFSGRQFPNYSSELNVNALELEDSALYLCASSLRGLPHNEQFFGPGTRLTVL.

The rearrangement uses TRBV29-1 and TRBJ2-1; 9 positions match TRBD1. The CDR3 extends over 16 amino acids. Germline V gene sequence: CDR1 SQVTM, CDR2 ANQGSEA. V shed 4 bases and J 0 bases; nucleotides not matched to a gene: 7. The DNA for the CDR3 is TGCAGCGTTGCCCCCTCGGACAGGGGCTCCTACAATGAGCAGTTCTTC. Its protein is CSVAPSDRGSYNEQFF.

The chain has TRBV29-1 and TRBJ1-3; D is ambiguous. Germline lookup yields CDR1 SQVTM and CDR2 ANQGSEA. The CDR3 is made up of 12 amino acids. The V gene lost 6 bases and the J gene lost 2 bases, with 8 bases spanning the gap. This CDR3 is CSVRITGNTIYF. DNA for the CDR3: TGCAGCGTACGGATTACTGGAAACACCATATATTTT.

This rearrangement joins TRBV29-1 to TRBJ1-4, with TRBD1 matching over 11 bases. The CDR3 has 13 amino acids. V trimming: 2 bases; J trimming: 11 bases; junction bases outside the gene matches: 4. Germline values: CDR1 SQVTM, CDR2 ANQGSEA. Here the CDR3 reads CSVERDRGDKLFF. CDR3 nucleotides: TGCAGCGTTGAACGGGACAGGGGGGACAAACTGTTTTTT.

The chain links TRBV28 to TRBJ1-5; 7 bases are a match to TRBD1. The germline CDR1 and CDR2 sequences are MDHEN and SYDVKM. With 3 bases clipped from V and 4 bases from J, the junction kept 6 bases outside the gene matches. The CDR3 length is 15 residues. The CDR3 nucleotides read TGTGCCAGCAGTTTCACCTCAGGGGGTAATCAGCCCCAGCATTTT. Amino acids: CASSFTSGGNQPQHF.

This rearrangement joins TRBV4-1 to TRBJ2-7; TRBD1 agrees at 9 bases. The germline V gene has CDR1 MGHRA and CDR2 YSYEKL. Losses at the gene ends were 6 bases for V and 4 bases for J; bases not matched to a gene: 10. This CDR3 contains 15 residues. The CDR3 DNA follows: TGCGCCAGCAGTCGGTTGGAACAGGGGGCTTACGAGCAGTACTTC. Encoded protein: CASSRLEQGAYEQYF.

The V gene is TRBV6-2 or TRBV6-3, the J gene TRBJ1-1; TRBD1 is a possible D gene (5 bases). The germline CDR1 and CDR2 sequences are MNHEY and SVGEGT. CDR3 length: 11 amino acids. The V end was cut by 4 bases, the J end by 5 bases, with 5 bases between. CDR3: CASSSGTEAFF. The CDR3 nucleotides are TGTGCCAGCAGTTCAGGGACTGAAGCTTTCTTT.

The gene calls are TRBV7-3 and TRBJ2-1; possibly TRBD2 for D (7 bases). Germline assignment: CDR1 SGHTA and CDR2 FQGTGA. This CDR3 has 17 residues. V was cut by 5 bases and J by 3 bases, with 20 bases left in between. The CDR3 region has the DNA TGTGCCAGCAGCCCCCAGGCCGGCGGGGGCTTCTACAATGAGCAGTTCTTC. This encodes CASSPQAGGGFYNEQFF.